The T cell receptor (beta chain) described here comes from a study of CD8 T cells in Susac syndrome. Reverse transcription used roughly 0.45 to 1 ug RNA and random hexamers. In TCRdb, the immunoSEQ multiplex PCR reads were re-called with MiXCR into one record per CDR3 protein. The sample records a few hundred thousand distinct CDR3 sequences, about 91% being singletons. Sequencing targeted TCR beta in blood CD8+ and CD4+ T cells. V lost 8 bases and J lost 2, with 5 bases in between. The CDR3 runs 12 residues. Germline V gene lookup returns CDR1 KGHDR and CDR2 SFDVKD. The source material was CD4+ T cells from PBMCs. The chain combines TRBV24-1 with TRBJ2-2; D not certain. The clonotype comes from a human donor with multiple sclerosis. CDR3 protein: CATNGNTGELFF. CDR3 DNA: TGTGCCACCAACGGCAACACCGGGGAGCTGTTTTTT.